The 17 T cell receptor beta chains reported below all come from one sample, sequenced in a study of beta chain features in type 1 diabetes. Expressed TCRB transcripts were sequenced because the isolated RNA had all been reverse transcribed beforehand. Only in-frame clones appear in the TCRdb table, and some are missing; sequencing was by immunoSEQ multiplex PCR. Of around 310,000 clones in the sample, approximately 11% were seen once. Source material: naive CD4+ T cells from blood. The receptors derive from a woman aged 30 to 39 in good health.

The table lists this clone with a few counts. The chain employs TRBV29-1 and TRBJ2-3; 10 bases map to TRBD2. Germline assignment: CDR1 SQVTM and CDR2 ANQGSEA. J gave up 8 bases and V 5 bases, and 4 bases lay outside the gene matches. CDR3 length: 12 residues. In DNA, the CDR3 is TGCAGCGTTCTAGCGGGAGAAGTTACGCAGTATTTT. It codes for CSVLAGEVTQYF.

The chain has TRBV29-1 and TRBJ2-1; 9 bases are a match to TRBD1. After removal of 7 bases from V and 0 bases from J, the junction contained 7 bases not matched to a gene. This CDR3 spans 15 amino acids. Germline lookup yields CDR1 SQVTM and CDR2 ANQGSEA. The CDR3 nucleotides read TGCAGCGCCGGGACAGGGCGAAGCTCCTACAATGAGCAGTTCTTC. Protein product: CSAGTGRSSYNEQFF.

The chain links TRBV6-5 to TRBJ2-3; D perhaps matches TRBD2 (5 bases). V shed 6 bases and J shed 4 bases, with 14 bases lying between them. This CDR3 has 14 amino acids. CDR1 and CDR2 (germline): MNHEY, SVGAGI. The chain's CDR3 is CASRRGGLPDTQYF. In nucleotides, the CDR3 is TGTGCCAGCAGGCGCGGAGGCCTCCCAGATACGCAGTATTTT.

The CDR3 is CASKEDGLAGLGDTQYF. CDR3 nucleotide sequence: TGCGCCAGCAAGGAGGATGGACTAGCGGGTTTGGGAGATACGCAGTATTTT. The chain is built from TRBV5-1 and TRBJ2-3; TRBD2 aligns across 11 bases. The germline V gene encodes CDR1 SGHRS and CDR2 YFSETQ. This CDR3 spans 17 amino acids. Trimming took 6 bases from V and 5 from J; bases not matched to a gene: 14.

This clone was seen a few times. This chain links TRBV5-4 with TRBJ2-5; 9 nucleotides match TRBD2. TRBJ2-7 explains the end of the DNA better; the J call may be wrong. Germline V gene lookup returns CDR1 SGHNT and CDR2 YYREEE (reference sequence). This CDR3 is built from 16 residues. The CDR3, as DNA: TGTGCCAGCAGCCTGGGGCTAGCGGGAAACAACTACGAGCAGTACTTC. Translating it yields CASSLGLAGNNYEQYF.

The gene calls are TRBV7-2 and TRBJ2-3; 9 nucleotides line up with TRBD2. Germline loops: CDR1 SGHTA, CDR2 FQGNSA. The CDR3 has 14 residues. Trimming cost V 6 bases and J 1 base; bases outside gene matches: 2. The CDR3, as DNA: TGTGCCAGCAGTAGGACTAGCGGCACAGATACGCAGTATTTT. This codes for CASSRTSGTDTQYF. Using reference TRBV7-2 and TRBJ2-3 for the parts outside the CDR3, the full variable domain is GAGVSQSPSNKVTEKGKDVELRCDPISGHTALYWYRQSLGQGLEFLIYFQGNSAPDKSGLPSDRFSAERTGGSVSTLTIQRTQQEDSAVYLCASSRTSGTDTQYFGPGTRLTVL.

Only a few counts were recorded for this clone. The chain recombines TRBV28 with TRBJ2-3; D is possibly TRBD1 (6 bases). The CDR3 runs to 13 residues. Germline V lookup: CDR1 MDHEN, CDR2 SYDVKM. Between the trimmed V and J ends, which lost 8 bases and 2 bases, there was a span of 11 bases. CDR3 loop: CASRTADTDTQYF. The CDR3 bases are TGTGCCAGCCGGACAGCCGACACAGATACGCAGTATTTT.

This clone was detected many times. This chain connects TRBV30 to TRBJ2-1; D is perhaps TRBD2 (6 bases). The CDR3 loop spans 12 amino acids. V was cut by 2 bases and J by 9 bases, with 11 bases left in between. In germline, CDR1 is GTSNPN, CDR2 SVGIG (reference sequence). The CDR3 bases are TGTGCCTGGAGTTCGTCGGGAGTTGAGCAGTTCTTC. Translating it yields CAWSSSGVEQFF.

The genes are TRBV30 and TRBJ2-7; tentative D call: TRBD1 (5 bases). Trimming removed 2 bases at V and 2 bases at J, with 19 bases between. Germline V gene data show CDR1 as GTSNPN and CDR2 as SVGIG (reference sequence). The CDR3 sequence is 16 residues long. CDR3 in DNA: TGTGCCTGGAGTCCACTCACAGGCGTTGTTGCCTACGAGCAGTACTTC. It specifies CAWSPLTGVVAYEQYF.

This clone has a handful of counts. The chain links TRBV6-5 to TRBJ1-2, with D uncertain. This CDR3 has 14 amino acids. Germline V lookup: CDR1 MNHEY, CDR2 SVGAGI. V shed 0 bases and J shed 2 bases, with 7 bases lying between them. CDR3 nucleotides: TGTGCCAGCAGTTACTCGCGGTCCAACTATGGCTACACCTTC. Amino acids: CASSYSRSNYGYTF.

This clone was seen only a few times. The chain has TRBV9 and TRBJ2-7, with TRBD2 identical over 9 bases. Trimming cost V 0 bases and J 6 bases; bases outside gene matches: 7. The CDR3 length is 15 residues. The germline gives CDR1 SGDLS, CDR2 YYNGEE. CDR3 in amino acids: CASSVGGSGRPEQYF. In DNA, the CDR3 is TGTGCCAGCAGCGTAGGAGGTAGCGGGAGACCCGAGCAGTACTTC.

The chain couples TRBV6-5 to TRBJ1-2; D call uncertain. Germline V gene lookup returns CDR1 MNHEY and CDR2 SVGAGI. The CDR3 runs to 14 residues. Trimming stripped 7 bases from V and 5 bases from J, with 17 bases between. CDR3 DNA: TGTGCCAGCACCCCAGGCGGTCGAGGGTATGGCTACACCTTC. Protein sequence: CASTPGGRGYGYTF.

The chain is built from TRBV29-1 and TRBJ2-2; D might be TRBD2 (5 bases). The CDR3 has 14 amino acids. Trimming cost V 3 bases and J 2 bases, with 10 bases left between them. Germline CDR1 is SQVTM and CDR2 is ANQGSEA. The CDR3 is CSVERTFNTGELFF. In nucleotides, the CDR3 is TGCAGCGTTGAGCGGACTTTCAACACCGGGGAGCTGTTTTTT.

The chain links TRBV5-1 to TRBJ1-1; TRBD1 matches 10 bases. The germline V gene has CDR1 SGHRS and CDR2 YFSETQ. The ends lost 3 bases at V and 6 bases at J; junction bases unmatched: 5. The CDR3 extends over 14 amino acids. CDR3 in amino acids: CASSSPDRGSEAFF. Here the CDR3 DNA reads TGCGCCAGCAGCTCCCCGGACAGGGGGTCTGAAGCTTTCTTT. Looking up the rest from reference TRBV5-1 and TRBJ1-1 gives the full variable domain: KAGVTQTPRYLIKTRGQQVTLSCSPISGHRSVSWYQQTPGQGLQFLFEYFSETQRNKGNFPGRFSGRQFSNSRSEMNVSTLELGDSALYLCASSSPDRGSEAFFGQGTRLTVV.

This clone was counted at least ten times. The chain is built from TRBV23-1 and TRBJ1-5, with D unresolved. TRBV23-1 is placed among ORFs of uncertain function. Trimming left V 3 bases short and J 3 bases short, with 6 bases between. The CDR3 is 13 residues long. The chain's CDR3 is CASSHRNNQPQHF. Written as DNA, the CDR3 is TGCGCCAGCAGTCACAGGAACAATCAGCCCCAGCATTTT.

This clone has a handful of counts. The genes are TRBV29-1 and TRBJ2-5; D may be TRBD2 (5 bases). Trimming took off 2 bases at V and 5 bases at J, with 12 bases between the two ends. Looked up from germline, CDR1 is SQVTM and CDR2 is ANQGSEA. This CDR3 has 13 residues. As DNA, the CDR3 is TGCAGCGTTGAACGAGGGTTCGGGGAGACCCAGTACTTC. Translation gives CSVERGFGETQYF.

This clone was detected only a few times. This chain uses TRBV5-1 with TRBJ2-1, with 9 bases lining up with TRBD1. Germline V gene data show CDR1 as SGHRS and CDR2 as YFSETQ. This CDR3 is built from 14 residues. V gave up 2 bases and J gave up 12 bases; unmatched junction bases: 9. The DNA of the CDR3 is TGCGCCAGCAGCTTCGGGACAGGGAAAGAGGTGCAGTTCTTC. Translated: CASSFGTGKEVQFF.